The text below deals with one T cell receptor (beta chain). This entry belongs to a study of blood T cell repertoires in COVID-19. Repertoires were generated with immunoSEQ multiplex PCR, while TCRdb's copy carries only in-frame clones and drops some. This repertoire shows about 210,000 clones, around four fifths found once; its top ten account for 2.9%. Germline assignment: CDR1 SGHTA and CDR2 FQGTGA. Trimming pared 3 bases from V and 4 bases from J, leaving 13 bases between. The CDR3 has 15 amino acids. The sample comprised peripheral blood. The sequence was collected from a man between 45 and 60 years old with active or convalescent COVID-19. The genes are TRBV7-3 and TRBJ2-1, with a weak D call TRBD2 (6 bases). CDR3: CASSFDSGSYNEQFF. The CDR3, as DNA: TGTGCCAGCAGCTTCGACAGCGGGTCGTACAATGAGCAGTTCTTC.